The 14 T cell receptor beta chains given below trace back to one sample, sequenced in a study of CD8 T cells in Susac syndrome. Reverse transcription of roughly 0.5 to 1 ug RNA used random hexamers. TCRdb reprocessed the immunoSEQ multiplex PCR reads with MiXCR, giving one entry per CDR3 protein. The sample consists of about 210,000 distinct CDR3 sequences, about 95% of them appearing once. The sequencing sample was made of CD4+ T cells from PBMCs. The receptors were sampled from a human donor with multiple sclerosis.

The rearrangement joins TRBV15 to TRBJ2-1; the D call may be TRBD1 or TRBD2 (5 bases each). Germline CDR1 reads LNHNV; CDR2 reads YYDKDF (reference sequence). The CDR3 runs 15 residues. Trimming cost V 3 bases and J 4 bases, with 13 bases left between them. The CDR3 nucleotides are TGTGCCACCAGCAGTCTTCGGGACGGATACAATGAGCAGTTCTTC. It yields the protein CATSSLRDGYNEQFF.

The V and J genes are TRBV30 and TRBJ1-1; D gene unclear. V lost 3 bases and J 5 bases, leaving 10 bases between the germline ends. The V gene's germline CDR1 is GTSNPN and CDR2 SVGIG (reference sequence). CDR3 length equals 12 residues. The CDR3 sequence is CAWSKAKTEAFF. Here the CDR3 DNA reads TGTGCCTGGAGCAAGGCGAAGACTGAAGCTTTCTTT.

This sequence joins TRBV15 and TRBJ2-5, with D hard to call. Trimming took off 3 bases at V and 3 bases at J, with 11 bases between the two ends. Germline CDR1 reads LNHNV; CDR2 reads YYDKDF (reference sequence). This CDR3 spans 14 amino acids. Written as DNA, the CDR3 is TGTGCCACCAGCAGCGACGGCTCCGAAGAGACCCAGTACTTC. This sequence encodes CATSSDGSEETQYF.

This CDR3 reads CAWGVMEEDGYTF. The CDR3 bases are TGTGCCTGGGGAGTCATGGAAGAGGATGGCTACACCTTC. The gene calls are TRBV30 and TRBJ1-2; no clear D. Germline V lookup: CDR1 GTSNPN, CDR2 SVGIG (reference sequence). The CDR3 consists of 13 residues. Trimming took off 5 bases at V and 6 bases at J, with 16 bases between the two ends. Using reference TRBV30 and TRBJ1-2 for the parts outside the CDR3, the full variable domain is SQTIHQWPATLVQPVGSPLSLECTVEGTSNPNLYWYRQAAGRGLQLLFYSVGIGQISSEVPQNLSASRPQDRQFILSSKKLLLSDSGFYLCAWGVMEEDGYTFGSGTRLTVV.

The chain uses TRBV25-1 and TRBJ1-2; tentatively, D is TRBD1 (5 bases). V was clipped by 1 base and J by 3 bases, with 9 bases between them. Germline CDR1 reads MGHDK; CDR2 reads SYGVNS. This CDR3 has 14 amino acids. CDR3 region: CASSEWDGYYGYTF. The DNA of the CDR3 is TGTGCCAGCAGTGAATGGGACGGTTACTATGGCTACACCTTC.

As concerns this clonotype: An end of the junction differs from the germline gene, which may be a read error. The chain uses TRBV3-1 and TRBJ2-1, with TRBD2 matching over 7 bases. Germline V gene data show CDR1 as LGHDT and CDR2 as YNNKEL (reference sequence). The CDR3 sequence is 12 residues long. CDR3 region: CASSRDYYEQFF. The DNA of the CDR3 is TGTGCCAGCAGCCGGGACTACTATGAGCAGTTCTTC.

On this clonotype itself: Germline is not matched at one junction end, which may reflect a read error. CDR3 region: CSAPATMSGGFPIF. In DNA, the CDR3 is TGCAGTGCTCCGGCAACCATGTCGGGGGGGTTTCCGATTTTT. V and J are TRBV20-1 and TRBJ2-2; 8 bases are a match to TRBD2. The CDR3 runs 14 residues. The germline CDR1 and CDR2 sequences are DFQATT and SNEGSKA (reference sequence).

The chain recombines TRBV7-2 with TRBJ2-3; D is ambiguous. The CDR3 totals 14 residues. V dropped 5 bases and J dropped 4 bases, with 13 bases sitting between them. Per the germline V gene, CDR1 is SGHTA and CDR2 is FQGNSA. This chain's CDR3 is CASSRGQAADTQYF. CDR3 nucleotide sequence: TGTGCCAGCAGCCGTGGGCAAGCAGCAGATACGCAGTATTTT.

The chain links TRBV25-1 to TRBJ1-1, with 8 bases matching TRBD1. This CDR3 is built from 11 residues. With 7 bases clipped from V and 8 bases from J, the junction kept 3 bases outside the gene matches. Germline CDR1 and CDR2: MGHDK and SYGVNS. The CDR3, as DNA: TGTGCCAGCACCCGACAGGGGGAAGCTTTCTTT. Protein product: CASTRQGEAFF. The full variable domain, with the rest looked up from reference TRBV25-1 and TRBJ1-1, is EADIYQTPRYLVIGTGKKITLECSQTMGHDKMYWYQQDPGMELHLIHYSYGVNSTEKGDLSSESTVSRIRTEHFPLTLESARPSHTSQYLCASTRQGEAFFGQGTRLTVV.

The genes are TRBV29-1 and TRBJ1-1, with 7 bases matching TRBD1. This CDR3 contains 12 residues. The V gene end was trimmed by 4 bases and the J gene end by 3 bases; junction bases not matched to a gene: 2. Germline V gene sequence: CDR1 SQVTM, CDR2 ANQGSEA. CDR3 bases: TGCAGCGTTGCCAGGGGGGACACTGAAGCTTTCTTT. This translates into CSVARGDTEAFF.

The rearrangement links TRBV20-1 to TRBJ2-7, with 12 bases that match TRBD2. Per the germline V gene, CDR1 is DFQATT and CDR2 is SNEGSKA (reference sequence). The V gene end was trimmed by 7 bases and the J gene end by 3 bases; junction bases not matched to a gene: 10. The CDR3 is 15 residues long. CDR3 bases: TGCAGTGTTAGTAATCCGGGACTAGCGGGCTACGAGCAGTACTTC. It is translated as CSVSNPGLAGYEQYF.

The CDR3: CASSVPRGSGRQFF. In DNA, the CDR3 is TGTGCCAGCAGTGTTCCTCGGGGCAGCGGGAGGCAGTTCTTC. The rearrangement uses TRBV28 and TRBJ2-1; TRBD2 matches at 8 bases. This CDR3 comprises 14 residues. Germline V gives CDR1 MDHEN, CDR2 SYDVKM. The V and J ends lost 5 bases and 12 bases, in that order; junction bases with no gene match: 12.

The chain employs TRBV2 and TRBJ1-2; D gene unclear. Germline V gives CDR1 SNHLY, CDR2 FYNNEI. The CDR3 loop spans 16 amino acids. V shed 1 base and J shed 7 bases, with 19 bases lying between them. The DNA of the CDR3 is TGTGCCAGCAGTGAAGAGTTGTTCGGAGGTGGTGGTGGCTACACCTTC. Amino acid sequence: CASSEELFGGGGGYTF.

The rearrangement links TRBV3-1 to TRBJ2-7, with D maybe TRBD1 (6 bases). CDR1 LGHDT and CDR2 YNNKEL come from the germline V gene (reference sequence). V lost 4 bases, J lost 10 bases, and 11 bases lay in between. The CDR3 sequence is 11 residues long. The CDR3 DNA reads as TGTGCCAGCAGCCCAGGACAGAACCAGTACTTC. Translation gives CASSPGQNQYF.